This TCR beta chain was captured by sequencing in a study of T-cell reconstitution after alpha-beta-depleted transplantation in children. General observations from the study: As was reported, about two months after transplant, alpha-beta T cells came from several hundred expanded graft clones.

Unique molecular identifiers were used to barcode this TCRbeta library. TCRdb ran MiXCR on the PCR reads and lists one entry per CDR3 protein. The profile covers roughly 200,000 distinct CDR3 sequences, with about 11% appearing a single time and about 28% taken by the ten largest. Details on this clonotype: Antigen: not known.

The CDR3 contains 15 residues. Germline V CDR1 and CDR2: SGHAT, FQNNGV. J gave up 5 bases and V 7 bases, and 8 bases lay outside the gene matches. The J gene is TRBJ2-2, the V gene TRBV11-2; TRBD1 agrees at 9 bases. This sequence was found in a child less than two years old with acute myeloid leukemia, due to receive a stem cell transplant. The material was PBMCs, obtained before TCRalphabeta/CD19-depleted stem cell transplant. CDR3 residues: CASTLDRGRTGELFF. The CDR3 nucleotides are TGTGCCAGCACCTTGGACAGGGGTCGTACCGGGGAGCTGTTTTTT.